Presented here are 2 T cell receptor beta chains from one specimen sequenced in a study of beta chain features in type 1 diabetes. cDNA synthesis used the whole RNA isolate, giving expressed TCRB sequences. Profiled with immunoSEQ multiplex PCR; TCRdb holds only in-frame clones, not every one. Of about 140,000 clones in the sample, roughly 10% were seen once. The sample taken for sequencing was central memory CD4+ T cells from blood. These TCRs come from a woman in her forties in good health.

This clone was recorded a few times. CDR3 nucleotide sequence: TGCGCCGGCGGGGGGGACTCAGATACGCAGTATTTT. It specifies CAGGGDSDTQYF. V is TRBV10-2 and J is TRBJ2-3; 9 bases map to TRBD2. The germline V gene has CDR1 WSHSY and CDR2 SAAADI. There are 12 residues in the CDR3. Trimming removed 11 bases from V and 4 bases from J; junction bases left unmatched: 4.

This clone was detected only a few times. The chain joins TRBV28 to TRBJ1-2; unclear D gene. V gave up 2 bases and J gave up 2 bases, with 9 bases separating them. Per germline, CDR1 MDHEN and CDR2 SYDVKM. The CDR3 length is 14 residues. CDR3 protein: CASSLVPLNYGYTF. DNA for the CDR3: TGTGCCAGCAGTTTAGTCCCCCTAAACTATGGCTACACCTTC.